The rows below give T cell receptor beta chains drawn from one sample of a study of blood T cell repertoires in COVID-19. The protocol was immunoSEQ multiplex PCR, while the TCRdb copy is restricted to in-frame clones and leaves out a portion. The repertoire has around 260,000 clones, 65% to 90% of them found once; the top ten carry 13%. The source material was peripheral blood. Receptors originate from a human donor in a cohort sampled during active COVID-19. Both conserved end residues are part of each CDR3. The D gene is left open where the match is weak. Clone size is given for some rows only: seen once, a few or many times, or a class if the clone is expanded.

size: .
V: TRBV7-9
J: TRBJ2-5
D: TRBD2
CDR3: CASSFRRASGFQETQYF
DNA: TGTGCCAGCAGCTTTCGTCGGGCTAGCGGGTTTCAAGAGACCCAGTACTTC

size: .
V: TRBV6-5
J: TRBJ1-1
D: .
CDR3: CASSRDDLQNTEAFF
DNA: TGTGCCAGCAGCCGAGACGACTTGCAGAACACTGAAGCTTTCTTT

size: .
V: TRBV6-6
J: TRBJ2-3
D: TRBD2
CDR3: CASSYGLASTDTQYF
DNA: TGTGCCAGCAGTTACGGACTAGCGAGCACAGATACGCAGTATTTT

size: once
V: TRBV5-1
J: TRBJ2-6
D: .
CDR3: CASSLARRNKGANVLTF
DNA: TGCGCCAGCAGCTTGGCACGGAGGAATAAAGGGGCCAACGTCCTGACTTTC

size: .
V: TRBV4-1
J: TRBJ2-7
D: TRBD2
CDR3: CASSFSSVLAEPYEQYF
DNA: TGCGCCAGCAGCTTTTCCTCAGTACTAGCGGAGCCCTACGAGCAGTACTTC

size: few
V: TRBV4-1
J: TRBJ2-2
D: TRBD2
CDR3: CASSQQGLAPNGELFF
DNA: TGCGCCAGCAGCCAACAGGGACTAGCGCCCAACGGGGAGCTGTTTTTT

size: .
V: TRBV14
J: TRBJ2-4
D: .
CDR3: CASSTQGSPKNIQYF
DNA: TGTGCCAGCAGTACACAGGGTAGCCCCAAAAACATTCAGTACTTC

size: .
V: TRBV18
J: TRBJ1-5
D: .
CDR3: CASSPPSNQPQHF
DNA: TGTGCCAGCTCACCACCGTCTAATCAGCCCCAGCATTTT

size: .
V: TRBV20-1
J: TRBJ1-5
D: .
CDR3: CSASSGQPQHF
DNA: TGCAGTGCTAGTTCTGGCCAGCCCCAGCATTTT

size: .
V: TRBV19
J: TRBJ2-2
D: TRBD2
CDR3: CASKSSGRQRTGELFF
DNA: TGTGCCAGTAAGTCTAGCGGGAGGCAACGAACCGGGGAGCTGTTTTTT

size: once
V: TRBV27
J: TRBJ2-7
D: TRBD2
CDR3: CASSPKPRESFLYEQYF
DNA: TGTGCCAGCAGTCCCAAGCCGCGGGAGAGTTTTCTCTACGAGCAGTACTTC

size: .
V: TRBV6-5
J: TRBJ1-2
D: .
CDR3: CASSYSVFVNSGYTF
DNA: TGTGCCAGCAGTTACTCCGTCTTCGTTAATAGTGGCTACACCTTC

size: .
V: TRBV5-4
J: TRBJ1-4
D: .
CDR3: CASSADRGEKLFF
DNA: TGTGCCAGCAGCGCGGACCGAGGGGAAAAACTGTTTTTT

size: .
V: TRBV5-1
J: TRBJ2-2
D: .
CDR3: CASSLLDGDTGELFF
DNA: TGCGCCAGCAGCTTGCTAGATGGCGACACCGGGGAGCTGTTTTTT

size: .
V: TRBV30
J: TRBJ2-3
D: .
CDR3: CAWKPLGGAFTDTQYF
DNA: TGTGCCTGGAAACCCCTGGGTGGAGCCTTCACAGATACGCAGTATTTT

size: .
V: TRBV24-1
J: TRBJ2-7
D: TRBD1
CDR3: CATTGQGVEYEQYF
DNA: TGTGCCACCACGGGACAGGGAGTAGAGTACGAGCAGTACTTC

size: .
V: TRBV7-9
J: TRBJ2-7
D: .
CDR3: CASSLAGGYEQYF
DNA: TGTGCCAGCAGCTTAGCAGGGGGCTACGAGCAGTACTTC

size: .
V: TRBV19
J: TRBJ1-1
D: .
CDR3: CASSISRPTEAFF
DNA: TGTGCCAGTAGTATTTCGCGGCCCACTGAAGCTTTCTTT

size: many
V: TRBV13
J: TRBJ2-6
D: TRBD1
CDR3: CASSNGQEGANVLTF
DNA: TGTGCCAGCAGCAACGGACAGGAAGGGGCCAACGTCCTGACTTTC

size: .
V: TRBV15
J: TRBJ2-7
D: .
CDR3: CATSQKVAHEQYF
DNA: TGTGCCACCAGCCAGAAGGTAGCCCACGAGCAGTACTTC

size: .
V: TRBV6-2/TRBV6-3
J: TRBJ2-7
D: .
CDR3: CASSSPPGDEQYF
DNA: TGTGCCAGCAGTTCCCCCCCAGGCGACGAGCAGTACTTC

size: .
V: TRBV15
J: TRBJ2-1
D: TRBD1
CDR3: CATSSRQGGYNEQFF
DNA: TGTGCCACCAGCAGCCGACAGGGTGGGTACAATGAGCAGTTCTTC

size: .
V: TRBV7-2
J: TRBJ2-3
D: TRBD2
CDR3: CASSPPGLAGDTQYF
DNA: TGTGCCAGCAGCCCTCCGGGACTAGCGGGGGATACGCAGTATTTT

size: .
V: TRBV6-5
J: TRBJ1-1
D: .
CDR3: CASSGTKTWVTEAFF
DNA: TGTGCCAGCTCAGGGACAAAGACATGGGTCACTGAAGCTTTCTTT

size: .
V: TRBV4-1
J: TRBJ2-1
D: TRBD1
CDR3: CASSLGTALYNEQFF
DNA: TGCGCCAGCAGCCTTGGGACAGCCCTCTACAATGAGCAGTTCTTC

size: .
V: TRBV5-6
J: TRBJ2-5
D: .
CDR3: CASKGRTGGETQYF
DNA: TGTGCCAGCAAGGGAAGGACAGGAGGGGAGACCCAGTACTTC

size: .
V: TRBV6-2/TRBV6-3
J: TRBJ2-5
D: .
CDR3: CASSPQPPSMRRETQYF
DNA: TGTGCCAGCAGTCCCCAGCCTCCTTCTATGAGGAGGGAGACCCAGTACTTC

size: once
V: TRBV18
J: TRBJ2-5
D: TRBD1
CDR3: CASSPGTGRETQYF
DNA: TGTGCCAGCTCACCAGGGACAGGGCGAGAGACCCAGTACTTC

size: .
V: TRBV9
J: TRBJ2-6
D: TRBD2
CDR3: CASSPWRSSGLSGANVLTF
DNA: TGTGCCAGCAGCCCATGGAGGTCTAGCGGTCTCTCTGGGGCCAACGTCCTGACTTTC

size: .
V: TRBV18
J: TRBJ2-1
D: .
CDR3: CASSPRRFSGLSDNEQFF
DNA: TGTGCCAGCTCACCACGGCGGTTTAGCGGCCTTTCCGACAATGAGCAGTTCTTC

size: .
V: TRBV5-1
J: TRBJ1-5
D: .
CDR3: CASSSGRDQPQHF
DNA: TGCGCCAGCAGTTCTGGGCGGGATCAGCCCCAGCATTTT

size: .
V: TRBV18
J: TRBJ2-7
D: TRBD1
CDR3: CASSSDRTDSGEQYF
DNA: TGTGCCAGCTCATCGGACAGGACGGATTCGGGCGAGCAGTACTTC

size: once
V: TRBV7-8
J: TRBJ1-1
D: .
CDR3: CASSLPFDTEAFF
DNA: TGTGCCAGCAGCTTACCCTTCGACACTGAAGCTTTCTTT

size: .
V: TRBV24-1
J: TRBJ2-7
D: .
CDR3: CATSDYTGYEYF
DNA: TGTGCCACCAGTGACTACACAGGGTACGAGTACTTC

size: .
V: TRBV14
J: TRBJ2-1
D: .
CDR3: CASSQERRGISFEQFF
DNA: TGTGCCAGCAGCCAAGAAAGAAGGGGGATTAGCTTTGAGCAGTTCTTC

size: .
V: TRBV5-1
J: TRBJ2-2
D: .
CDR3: CASKTGSVLIGTGELFF
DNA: TGCGCCAGCAAAACAGGGTCAGTTTTGATAGGCACCGGGGAGCTGTTTTTT

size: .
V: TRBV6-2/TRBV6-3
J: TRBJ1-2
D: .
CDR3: CASSPQLYYGYTF
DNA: TGTGCCAGCAGCCCACAGCTTTACTATGGCTACACCTTC

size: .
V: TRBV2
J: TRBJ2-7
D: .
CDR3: CASSVRGLRVYEQYF
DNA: TGTGCCAGCAGTGTGCGGGGCCTGAGGGTATACGAGCAGTACTTC

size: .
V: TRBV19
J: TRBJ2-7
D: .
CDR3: CASSISSRFEQYF
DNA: TGTGCCAGTAGTATAAGTTCCCGGTTCGAGCAGTACTTC

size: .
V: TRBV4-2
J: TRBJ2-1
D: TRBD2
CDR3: CASSPWEGWGYNEQFF
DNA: TGTGCCAGCAGCCCATGGGAGGGTTGGGGCTACAATGAGCAGTTCTTC

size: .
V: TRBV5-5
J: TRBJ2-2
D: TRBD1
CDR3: CASSVRDRGRGDTGELFF
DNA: TGTGCCAGCAGCGTGAGGGACAGGGGGCGCGGTGACACCGGGGAGCTGTTTTTT